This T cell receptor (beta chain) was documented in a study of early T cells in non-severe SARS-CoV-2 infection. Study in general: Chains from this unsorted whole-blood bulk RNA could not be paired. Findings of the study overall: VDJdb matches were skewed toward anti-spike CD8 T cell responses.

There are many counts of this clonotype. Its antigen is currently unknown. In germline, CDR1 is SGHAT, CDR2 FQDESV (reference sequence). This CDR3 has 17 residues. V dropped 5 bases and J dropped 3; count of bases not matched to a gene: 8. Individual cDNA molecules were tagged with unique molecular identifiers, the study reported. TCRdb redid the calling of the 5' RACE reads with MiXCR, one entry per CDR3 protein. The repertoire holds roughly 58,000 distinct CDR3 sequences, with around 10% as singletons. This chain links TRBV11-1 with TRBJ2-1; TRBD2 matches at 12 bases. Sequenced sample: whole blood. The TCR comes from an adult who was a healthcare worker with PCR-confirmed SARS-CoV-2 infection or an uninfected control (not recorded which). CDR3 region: CASSRTSGGLLYNEQFF. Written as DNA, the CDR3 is TGTGCCAGCAGCCGCACTAGCGGGGGGCTCCTCTACAATGAGCAGTTCTTC.